The 3 T cell receptor beta chains presented below share a single source sample, sequenced in a study of T cell responses to AZD1222 COVID-19 vaccine. Sequencing was performed with immunoSEQ multiplex PCR; in TCRdb, only in-frame clones are kept and a portion is missing. The data show 110,000 to 150,000 clones, just under 95% seen once. This specimen was peripheral blood, taken after recovery from COVID-19. The receptor set was obtained from an adult who had recovered from COVID-19.

This clone occurred a few times. This rearrangement joins TRBV28 to TRBJ2-7; D ambiguous. In germline, CDR1 is MDHEN, CDR2 SYDVKM. The CDR3 is made up of 12 amino acids. V was clipped by 2 bases and J by 3 bases, with 5 bases between them. For the CDR3, the DNA is TGTGCCAGCAGTTTAAGGAGCTACGAGCAGTACTTC. It is translated as CASSLRSYEQYF.

This chain links TRBV28 with TRBJ2-1, with D tentatively TRBD1 (6 bases). CDR1 is MDHEN, CDR2 SYDVKM, per germline. This CDR3 is built from 13 residues. Trimming shortened V by 6 bases and J by 12 bases, and 18 bases separated the two germline ends. The CDR3 DNA sequence: TGTGCCAGCAGCCTTCAGGGAGCCAGGGGGCAGTTCTTC. Protein: CASSLQGARGQFF. The full variable domain, completed using reference TRBV28 and TRBJ2-1, is DVKVTQSSRYLVKRTGEKVFLECVQDMDHENMFWYRQDPGLGLRLIYFSYDVKMKEKGDIPEGYSVSREKKERFSLILESASTNQTSMYLCASSLQGARGQFFGPGTRLTVL.

The V and J genes are TRBV28 and TRBJ2-7; possible D gene TRBD1, 6 bases. V lost 4 bases, J lost 3 bases, and 16 bases lay in between. CDR1 and CDR2 from the germline V gene are MDHEN and SYDVKM. The CDR3 has 15 amino acids. The CDR3 reads CASSSGDTLVYEQYF. As DNA, the CDR3 is TGTGCCAGCAGTTCAGGGGACACTCTCGTCTACGAGCAGTACTTC.